The rows below give T cell receptor beta chains drawn from one sample of a study of T cells in localized non-small cell lung cancer. TCRdb's table, derived via immunoSEQ multiplex PCR, lists solely in-frame clones and lacks some. This table has about 11,000 clones, approximately 84% appearing once. The starting material was peripheral blood, obtained before any cancer treatment. These receptors were obtained from a male donor at least 60 years old with stage III lung adenocarcinoma. The CDR3 runs from the conserved cysteine through the conserved F or W.

V: TRBV7-2; J: TRBJ2-7; CDR3: CASSTQRGGYEQYF
V: TRBV7-6; J: TRBJ2-5; CDR3: CASSPRLGQETQYF
V: TRBV6-1; J: TRBJ2-7; CDR3: CATQTGSQYEQYF
V: TRBV5-6; J: TRBJ2-6; CDR3: CASSLVMVSGANVLTF
V: TRBV5-4; J: TRBJ2-1; CDR3: CASSSTSGRHNEQFF
V: TRBV4-2; J: TRBJ2-3; CDR3: CASSQDLRTTGLTDTQYF
V: TRBV7-2; J: TRBJ2-5; CDR3: CASSSLMAQYF
V: TRBV19; J: TRBJ1-6; CDR3: CASSNHRSSIGSPLHF
V: TRBV5-1; J: TRBJ2-7; CDR3: CASSPGVEQYF
V: TRBV7-2; J: TRBJ1-6; CDR3: CASSVTGYNSPLHF
V: TRBV6-5; J: TRBJ2-2; CDR3: CASRNPGQGELFF
V: TRBV7-2; J: TRBJ1-1; CDR3: CASSLVRPGLRAFF
V: TRBV7-9; J: TRBJ1-1; CDR3: CASSLGTEAFF
V: TRBV9; J: TRBJ2-5; CDR3: CASSVGASWGETQYF
V: TRBV7-2; J: TRBJ2-2; CDR3: CASSPWGNTGELFF
V: TRBV11-2; J: TRBJ2-7; CDR3: CASSPGFYEQYF
V: TRBV23-1; J: TRBJ1-1; CDR3: CAKAPHLNTEAFF
V: TRBV9; J: TRBJ1-2; CDR3: CASSVGTGMNYGYTF
V: TRBV2; J: TRBJ1-6; CDR3: CASSEALATGVYNPNSPLHF
V: TRBV19; J: TRBJ2-1; CDR3: CASSIAGDNEQFF
V: TRBV4-1; J: TRBJ2-7; CDR3: CASSQEAFSYEQYF
V: TRBV6-9; J: TRBJ2-1; CDR3: CASSYAPDRGQQFF
V: TRBV19; J: TRBJ2-7; CDR3: CASSDRHEQYF
V: TRBV6-5; J: TRBJ1-2; CDR3: CASSYSDMGEDGYTF
V: TRBV9; J: TRBJ1-1; CDR3: CASSAGDLASEAFF
V: TRBV2; J: TRBJ2-7; CDR3: CASSEYGSNYEQYF
V: TRBV4-3; J: TRBJ2-5; CDR3: CASSQVLGEETQYF
V: TRBV11-2; J: TRBJ1-1; CDR3: CASSLGQANTEAFF
V: TRBV28; J: TRBJ1-3; CDR3: CASSASVHSGNTIYF
V: TRBV27; J: TRBJ2-7; CDR3: CASSSWGPYEQYF
V: TRBV28; J: TRBJ1-1; CDR3: CASSGRTVEAFF
V: TRBV11-3; J: TRBJ2-1; CDR3: CASSLEGAANEQFF
V: TRBV4-1; J: TRBJ1-5; CDR3: CASSQDRAQPQHF
V: TRBV25-1; J: TRBJ2-1; CDR3: CASSEAGADNEQFF
V: TRBV28; J: TRBJ2-1; CDR3: CASSLRGLAVYNEQFF
V: TRBV6-6; J: TRBJ1-6; CDR3: CASSTGHYNSPLHF